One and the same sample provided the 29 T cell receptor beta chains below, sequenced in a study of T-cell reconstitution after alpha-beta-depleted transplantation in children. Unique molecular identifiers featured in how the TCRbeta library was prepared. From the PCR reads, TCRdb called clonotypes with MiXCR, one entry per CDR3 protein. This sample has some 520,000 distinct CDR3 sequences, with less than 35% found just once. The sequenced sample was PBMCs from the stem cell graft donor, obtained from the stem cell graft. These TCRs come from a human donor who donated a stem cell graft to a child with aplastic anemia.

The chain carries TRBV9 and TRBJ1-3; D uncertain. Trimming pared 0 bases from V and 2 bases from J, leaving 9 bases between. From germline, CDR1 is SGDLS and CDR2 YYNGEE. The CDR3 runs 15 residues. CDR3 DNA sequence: TGTGCCAGCAGCGTAGTGCCGGATACTGGAAACACCATATATTTT. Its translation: CASSVVPDTGNTIYF.

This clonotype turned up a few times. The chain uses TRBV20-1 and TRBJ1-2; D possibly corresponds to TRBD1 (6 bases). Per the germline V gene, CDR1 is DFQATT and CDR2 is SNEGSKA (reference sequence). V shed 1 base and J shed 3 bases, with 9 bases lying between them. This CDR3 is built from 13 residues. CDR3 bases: TGCAGTGCTAGAGGCAGGGGCTACTATGGCTACACCTTC. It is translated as CSARGRGYYGYTF.

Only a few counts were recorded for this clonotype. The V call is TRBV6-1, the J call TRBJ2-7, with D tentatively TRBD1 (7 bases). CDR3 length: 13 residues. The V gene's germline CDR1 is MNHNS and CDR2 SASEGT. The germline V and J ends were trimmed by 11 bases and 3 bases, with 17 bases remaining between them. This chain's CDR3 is CAVRGQNYYEQYF. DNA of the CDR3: TGTGCCGTGCGGGGACAGAATTACTACGAGCAGTACTTC.

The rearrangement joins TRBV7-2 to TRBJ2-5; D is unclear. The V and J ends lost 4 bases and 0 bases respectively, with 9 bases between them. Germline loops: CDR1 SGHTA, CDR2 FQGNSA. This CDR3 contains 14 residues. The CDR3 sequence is CASSSGPHQETQYF. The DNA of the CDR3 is TGTGCCAGCAGCTCTGGACCCCACCAAGAGACCCAGTACTTC.

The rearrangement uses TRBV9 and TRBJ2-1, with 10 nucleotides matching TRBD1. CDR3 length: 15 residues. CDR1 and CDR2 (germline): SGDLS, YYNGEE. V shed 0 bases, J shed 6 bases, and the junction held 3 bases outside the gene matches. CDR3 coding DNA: TGTGCCAGCAGCGTAGCCGGGACAGGGGCCAATGAGCAGTTCTTC. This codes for CASSVAGTGANEQFF.

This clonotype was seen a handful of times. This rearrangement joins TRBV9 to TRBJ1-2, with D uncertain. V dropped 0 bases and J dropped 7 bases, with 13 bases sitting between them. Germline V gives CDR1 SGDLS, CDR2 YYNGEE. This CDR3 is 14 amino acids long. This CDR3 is CASSVDDGSGGYTF. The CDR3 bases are TGTGCCAGCAGCGTAGATGACGGCTCGGGTGGCTACACCTTC.

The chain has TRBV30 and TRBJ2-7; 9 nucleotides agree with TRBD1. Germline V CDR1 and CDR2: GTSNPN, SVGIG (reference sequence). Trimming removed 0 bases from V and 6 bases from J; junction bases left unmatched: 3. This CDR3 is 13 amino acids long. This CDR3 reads CAWSVGTGSEQYF. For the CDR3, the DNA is TGTGCCTGGAGTGTAGGGACAGGGTCCGAGCAGTACTTC.

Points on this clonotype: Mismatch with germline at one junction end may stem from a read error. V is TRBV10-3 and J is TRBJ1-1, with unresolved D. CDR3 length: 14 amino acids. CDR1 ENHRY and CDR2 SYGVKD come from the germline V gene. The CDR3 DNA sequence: TGTGCCATCAGTGAAAGTATTAGTAGGGCTGAGGCTTTCTTT. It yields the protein CAISESISRAEAFF.

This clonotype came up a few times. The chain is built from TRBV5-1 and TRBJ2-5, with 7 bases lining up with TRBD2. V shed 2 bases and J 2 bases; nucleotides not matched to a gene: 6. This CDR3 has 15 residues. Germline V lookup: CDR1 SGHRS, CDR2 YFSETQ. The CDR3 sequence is CASSFGGRRQETQYF. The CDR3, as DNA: TGCGCCAGCAGCTTCGGGGGGAGACGACAAGAGACCCAGTACTTC.

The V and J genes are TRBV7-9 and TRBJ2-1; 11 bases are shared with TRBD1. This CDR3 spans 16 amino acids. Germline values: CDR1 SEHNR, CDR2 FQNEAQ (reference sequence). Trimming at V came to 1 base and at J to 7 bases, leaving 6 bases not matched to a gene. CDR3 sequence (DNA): TGTGCCAGCAGCTTAGGCGGACAGGGGGCACAGAATGAGCAGTTCTTC. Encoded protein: CASSLGGQGAQNEQFF.

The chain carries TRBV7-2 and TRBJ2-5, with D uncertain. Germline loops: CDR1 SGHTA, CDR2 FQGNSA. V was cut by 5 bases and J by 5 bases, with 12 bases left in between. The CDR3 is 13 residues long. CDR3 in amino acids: CASSPSHPETQYF. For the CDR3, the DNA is TGTGCCAGCAGCCCCTCGCATCCCGAGACCCAGTACTTC.

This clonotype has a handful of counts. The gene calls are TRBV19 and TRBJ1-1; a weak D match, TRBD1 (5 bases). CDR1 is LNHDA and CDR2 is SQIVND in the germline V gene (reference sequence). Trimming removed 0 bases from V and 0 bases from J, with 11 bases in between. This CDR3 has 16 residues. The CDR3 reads CASSIDRGHMNTEAFF. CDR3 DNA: TGTGCCAGTAGTATAGATCGCGGACATATGAACACTGAAGCTTTCTTT.

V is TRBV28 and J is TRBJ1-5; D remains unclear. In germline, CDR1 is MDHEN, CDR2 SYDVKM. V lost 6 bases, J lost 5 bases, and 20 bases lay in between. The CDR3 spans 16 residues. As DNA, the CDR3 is TGTGCCAGCAGCACAAAGAAGGTTTTCGGAGATCAGCCCCAGCATTTT. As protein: CASSTKKVFGDQPQHF.

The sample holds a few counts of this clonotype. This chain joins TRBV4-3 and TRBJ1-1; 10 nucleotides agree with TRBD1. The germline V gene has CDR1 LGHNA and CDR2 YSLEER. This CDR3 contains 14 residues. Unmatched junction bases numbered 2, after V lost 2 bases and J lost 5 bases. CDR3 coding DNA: TGCGCCAGCAGCCAAAGGACAGGGGGGACTGAAGCTTTCTTT. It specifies CASSQRTGGTEAFF.

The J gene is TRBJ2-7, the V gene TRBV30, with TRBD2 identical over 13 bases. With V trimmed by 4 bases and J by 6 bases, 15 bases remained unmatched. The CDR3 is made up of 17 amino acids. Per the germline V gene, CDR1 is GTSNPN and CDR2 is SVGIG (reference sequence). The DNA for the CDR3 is TGTGCCTGGACCCCCGCCAGGACTAGCGGGAGTTTCCGCGAGCAGTACGTC. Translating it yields CAWTPARTSGSFREQYV.

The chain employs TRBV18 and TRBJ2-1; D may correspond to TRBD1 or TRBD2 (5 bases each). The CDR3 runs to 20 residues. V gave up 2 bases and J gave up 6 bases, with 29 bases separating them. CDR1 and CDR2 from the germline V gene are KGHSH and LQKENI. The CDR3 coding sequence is TGTGCCAGCTCACCAGTACAAAGATTCACCGGGACGGGCCCCCTCAATGAGCAGTTCTTC. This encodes CASSPVQRFTGTGPLNEQFF.

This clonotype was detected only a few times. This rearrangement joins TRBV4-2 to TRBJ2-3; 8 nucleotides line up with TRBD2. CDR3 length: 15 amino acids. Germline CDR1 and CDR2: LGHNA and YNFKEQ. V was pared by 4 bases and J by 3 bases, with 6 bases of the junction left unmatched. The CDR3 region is CASSPTRGGTDTQYF. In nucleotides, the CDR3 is TGTGCCAGCAGCCCCACTCGGGGGGGTACAGATACGCAGTATTTT.

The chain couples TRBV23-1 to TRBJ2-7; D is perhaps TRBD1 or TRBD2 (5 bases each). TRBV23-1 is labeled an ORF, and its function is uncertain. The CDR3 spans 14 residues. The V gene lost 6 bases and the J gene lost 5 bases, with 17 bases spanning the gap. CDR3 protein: CASRRTPGRNEQYV. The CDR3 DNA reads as TGCGCCAGCAGGCGGACCCCGGGACGAAACGAGCAGTACGTC.

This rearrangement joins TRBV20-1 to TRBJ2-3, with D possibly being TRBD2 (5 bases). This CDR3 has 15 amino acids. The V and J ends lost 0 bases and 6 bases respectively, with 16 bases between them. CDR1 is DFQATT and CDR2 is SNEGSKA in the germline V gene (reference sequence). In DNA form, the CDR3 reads TGCAGTGCTAGAGATCTCGGGGTGCGGCCGGATACGCAGTATTTT. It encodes CSARDLGVRPDTQYF.

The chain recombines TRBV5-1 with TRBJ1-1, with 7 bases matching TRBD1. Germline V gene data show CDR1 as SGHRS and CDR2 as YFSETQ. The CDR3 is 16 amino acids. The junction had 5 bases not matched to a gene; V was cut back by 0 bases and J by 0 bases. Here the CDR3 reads CASSLGGGQVNTEAFF. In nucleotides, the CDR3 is TGCGCCAGCAGCTTGGGAGGGGGCCAAGTGAACACTGAAGCTTTCTTT.

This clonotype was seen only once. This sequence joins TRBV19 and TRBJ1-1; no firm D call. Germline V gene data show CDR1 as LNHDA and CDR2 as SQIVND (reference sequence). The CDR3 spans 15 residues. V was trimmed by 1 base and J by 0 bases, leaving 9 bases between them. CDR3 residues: CASSIVGELNTEAFF. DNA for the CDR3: TGTGCCAGTAGTATAGTAGGCGAACTGAACACTGAAGCTTTCTTT.

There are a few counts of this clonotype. The CDR3 region is CASSPIPGGQETQYF. The CDR3 nucleotides are TGTGCCAGCTCACCAATACCGGGAGGCCAAGAGACCCAGTACTTC. The chain is built from TRBV18 and TRBJ2-5, with 7 bases lining up with TRBD2. The CDR3 runs 15 residues. The germline V gene encodes CDR1 KGHSH and CDR2 LQKENI. V shed 2 bases, J shed 1 base, and the junction held 4 bases outside the gene matches.

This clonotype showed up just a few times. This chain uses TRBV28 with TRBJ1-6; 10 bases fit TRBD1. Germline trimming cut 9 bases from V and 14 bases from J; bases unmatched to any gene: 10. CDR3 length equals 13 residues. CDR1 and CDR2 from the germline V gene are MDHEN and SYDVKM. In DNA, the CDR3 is TGTGCCAGTTTCGACAGGGGGCTCCCGGCCCTCCACTTT. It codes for CASFDRGLPALHF.

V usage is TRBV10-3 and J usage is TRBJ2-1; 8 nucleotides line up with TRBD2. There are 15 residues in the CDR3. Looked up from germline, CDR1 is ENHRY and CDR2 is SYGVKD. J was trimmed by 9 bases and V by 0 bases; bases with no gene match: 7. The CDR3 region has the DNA TGTGCCATCAGTGAGTCCCCAGCGGGAGTTGTTGAGCAGTTCTTC. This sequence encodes CAISESPAGVVEQFF.

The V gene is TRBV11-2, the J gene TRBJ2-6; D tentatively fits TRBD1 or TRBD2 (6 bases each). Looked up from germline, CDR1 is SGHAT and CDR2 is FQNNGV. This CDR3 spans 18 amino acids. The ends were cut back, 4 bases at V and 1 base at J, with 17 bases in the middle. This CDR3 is CASSSRGRGGSGANVLTF. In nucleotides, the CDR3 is TGTGCCAGCAGCTCCAGAGGCAGGGGAGGATCTGGGGCCAACGTCCTGACTTTC.

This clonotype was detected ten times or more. The CDR3 protein is CATSDLNQPQHF. CDR3 coding DNA: TGTGCCACCAGTGATTTAAATCAGCCCCAGCATTTT. The gene calls are TRBV24-1 and TRBJ1-5, with D hard to call. The CDR3 loop spans 12 amino acids. CDR1 and CDR2 from the germline V gene are KGHDR and SFDVKD. The V end lost 1 base, the J end lost 4 bases, and 1 base lay between the germline ends.

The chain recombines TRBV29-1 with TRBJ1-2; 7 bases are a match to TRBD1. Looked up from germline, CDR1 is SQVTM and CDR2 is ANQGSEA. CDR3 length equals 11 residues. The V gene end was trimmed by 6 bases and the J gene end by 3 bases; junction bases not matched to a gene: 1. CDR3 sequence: CSVGQDYGYTF. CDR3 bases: TGCAGCGTCGGACAGGACTATGGCTACACCTTC. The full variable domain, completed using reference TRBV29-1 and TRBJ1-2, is SAVISQKPSRDICQRGTSLTIQCQVDSQVTMMFWYRQQPGQSLTLIATANQGSEATYESGFVIDKFPISRPNLTFSTLTVSNMSPEDSSIYLCSVGQDYGYTFGSGTRLTVV.

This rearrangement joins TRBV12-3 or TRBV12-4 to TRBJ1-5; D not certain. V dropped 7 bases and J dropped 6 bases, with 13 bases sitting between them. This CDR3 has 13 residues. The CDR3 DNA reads TGTGCCAGCACCCAAATGCGAGGTCAGCCCCAGCATTTT. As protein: CASTQMRGQPQHF.

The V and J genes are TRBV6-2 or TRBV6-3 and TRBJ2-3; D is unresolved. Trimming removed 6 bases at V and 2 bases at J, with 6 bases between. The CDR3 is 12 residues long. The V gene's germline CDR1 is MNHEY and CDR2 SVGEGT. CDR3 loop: CASREATDTQYF. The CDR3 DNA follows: TGTGCCAGCAGAGAGGCCACAGATACGCAGTATTTT.